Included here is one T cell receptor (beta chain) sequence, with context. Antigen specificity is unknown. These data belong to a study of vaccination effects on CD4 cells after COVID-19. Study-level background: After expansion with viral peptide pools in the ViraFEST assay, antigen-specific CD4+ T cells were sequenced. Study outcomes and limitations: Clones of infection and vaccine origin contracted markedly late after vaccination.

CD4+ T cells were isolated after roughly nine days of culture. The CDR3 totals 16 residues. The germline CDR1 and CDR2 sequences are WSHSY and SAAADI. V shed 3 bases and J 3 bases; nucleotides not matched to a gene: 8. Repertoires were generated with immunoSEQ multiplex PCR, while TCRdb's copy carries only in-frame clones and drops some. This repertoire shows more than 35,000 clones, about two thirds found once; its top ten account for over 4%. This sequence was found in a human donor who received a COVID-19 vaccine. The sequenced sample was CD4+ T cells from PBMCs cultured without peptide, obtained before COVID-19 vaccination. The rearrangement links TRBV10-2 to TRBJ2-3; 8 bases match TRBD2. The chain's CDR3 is CASSDMKRGRTDTQYF. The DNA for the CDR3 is TGCGCCAGCAGTGATATGAAGCGGGGGAGGACAGATACGCAGTATTTT.